This T cell receptor (beta chain) was obtained from a study of T cells in Graves' hyperthyroidism and ophthalmopathy. Between the trimmed V and J ends, which lost 5 bases and 7 bases, there was a span of 14 bases. The CDR3 extends over 13 amino acids. The germline V gene has CDR1 SGHTA and CDR2 FQGNSA. With a duration under 2 months, the hyperthyroidism was newly diagnosed in patients aged 18 to 65. Diagnoses used clinical symptoms, serum thyroxine and TRAb, thyroid ultrasound and orbital computed tomography. Amplified TCR beta CDR3 regions came from RNA transcripts. A set of HTBI primers served as the primers for a first-round RT-PCR of the TCR CDR3. TCRdb itself ran the multiplex PCR reads through MiXCR, one entry per CDR3 protein. There are 500,000 to 600,000 distinct CDR3 sequences in the sample; under 60% occur only once, and more than 7.5% lies in the top ten. Study results and limitations: Separating ophthalmopathy from stable hyperthyroidism was achieved by a 13 V-J model. The model foresaw ophthalmopathy a median roughly 6 months prior to onset.

On this clonotype: Antigen specificity is unknown.

The chain has TRBV7-2 and TRBJ1-2; TRBD1 is a possible D gene (5 bases). The specimen was peripheral blood or thyroid tissue (not recorded which). The sequence came from a young woman with Graves' hyperthyroidism. CDR3 nucleotide sequence: TGTGCCAGCAGCCAGCAGGGTCTTGGTGGCTACACCTTC. Protein sequence: CASSQQGLGGYTF. Full variable domain (missing parts from reference TRBV7-2 and TRBJ1-2): GAGVSQSPSNKVTEKGKDVELRCDPISGHTALYWYRQSLGQGLEFLIYFQGNSAPDKSGLPSDRFSAERTGGSVSTLTIQRTQQEDSAVYLCASSQQGLGGYTFGSGTRLTVV.